This T cell receptor beta chain emerged from a study of shared clonotypes between healthy human individuals. Study overall: Aged 18 to 49, the donors were a couple of women and a few men.

About this clone itself: Antigen: not known.

Findings and limits, study-wide: Only blood samples were collected, and tissue repertoires likely differ. The study generally estimated greater richness for naive than memory subsets.

Deep level was the assay's run setting. TCRdb's copy holds only in-frame clones and misses some; the assay was immunoSEQ multiplex PCR. The sample carries some 200,000 clones, approximately 61% recorded once. CDR3 length equals 12 residues. Trimming stripped 3 bases from V and 7 bases from J, with 9 bases between. In germline, CDR1 is SNHLY, CDR2 FYNNEI. The chain is built from TRBV2 and TRBJ1-2; D gene uncertain. The receptor's source is a man aged 25-45 years in good health. The sequencing input was memory CD4+ T cells sorted from blood. Subset reported: CD45RA-negative fraction. The CDR3 here is CASSESGVGYTF. The CDR3 DNA follows: TGTGCCAGCAGTGAGTCCGGGGTTGGCTACACCTTC.